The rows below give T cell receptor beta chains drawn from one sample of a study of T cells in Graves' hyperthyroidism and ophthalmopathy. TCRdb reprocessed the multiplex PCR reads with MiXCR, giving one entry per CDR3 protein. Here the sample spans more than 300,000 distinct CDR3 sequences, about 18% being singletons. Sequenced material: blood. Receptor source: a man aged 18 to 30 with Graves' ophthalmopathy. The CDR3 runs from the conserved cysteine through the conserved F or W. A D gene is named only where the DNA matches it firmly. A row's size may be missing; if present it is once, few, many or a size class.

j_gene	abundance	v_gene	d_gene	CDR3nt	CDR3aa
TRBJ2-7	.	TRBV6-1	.	TGTGCCAGCACTGCACCCCCGCGAGGCCCTTTTGACTACGAGCAGTACTTC	CASTAPPRGPFDYEQYF
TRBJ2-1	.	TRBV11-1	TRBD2	TGTGCCAGCAGCTTAATCCCATCAGCGGGGGGGCCTAATGAGCAGTTCTTC	CASSLIPSAGGPNEQFF
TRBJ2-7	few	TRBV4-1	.	TGCGCCAGCAGCCAAGTGGACAGTTACTACGAGCAGTACTTC	CASSQVDSYYEQYF
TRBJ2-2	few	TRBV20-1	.	TGCAGTGCTCCCCAGACAAGCACCGGGGAGCTGTTTTTT	CSAPQTSTGELFF
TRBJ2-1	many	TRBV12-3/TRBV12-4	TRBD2	TGTGCCAGCAGTTTGAGCGGGGCCTTCTCCTACAATGAGCAGTTCTTC	CASSLSGAFSYNEQFF
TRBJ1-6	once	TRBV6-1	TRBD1	TGTGCCAGCAGTGAAGCGCTTGGGGGGACAGGGGCCACCTATAATTCACCCCTCCACTTT	CASSEALGGTGATYNSPLHF
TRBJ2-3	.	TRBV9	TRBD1	TGTGCCAGCAGTGAGGGCGCCGGGACAGGGACCGGCACAGATACGCAGTATTTT	CASSEGAGTGTGTDTQYF
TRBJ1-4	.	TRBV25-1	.	TGTGCCAGCAGTGAACCAGGGTACACTAATGAAAAACTGTTTTTT	CASSEPGYTNEKLFF
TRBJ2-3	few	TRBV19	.	TGTGCCAGTAGCCCCGAGGTCGGGGATACGCAGTATTTT	CASSPEVGDTQYF
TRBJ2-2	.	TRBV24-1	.	TGTGCCACCAGTGTAGGGCCGGGCGGGGAGCTGTTTTTT	CATSVGPGGELFF
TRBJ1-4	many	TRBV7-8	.	TGTGCCAGCAGCTTAGCCCAGGGAAACAGAAAACTGTTTTTT	CASSLAQGNRKLFF
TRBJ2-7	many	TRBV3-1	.	TGTGCCAGCAGCCAAGGGGTGGAGCCTTACGAGCAGTACTTC	CASSQGVEPYEQYF
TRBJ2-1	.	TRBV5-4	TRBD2	TGTGCCAGCAGGCCCGGGGGGGGAGACTACAATGAGCAGTTCTTC	CASRPGGGDYNEQFF
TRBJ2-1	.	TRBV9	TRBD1	TGTGCCAGCAGCCCCACTTCCGGGACAGTTTACAATGAGCAGTTCTTC	CASSPTSGTVYNEQFF
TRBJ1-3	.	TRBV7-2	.	TGTGCCAGCAGCTCTTTGGCCCGGACCCGGGACACCATATATTTT	CASSSLARTRDTIYF
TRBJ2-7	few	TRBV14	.	TGTGCCAGCAGCCAGTCGGGTTGGGTCACGGACCTCTACGAGCAGTACTTC	CASSQSGWVTDLYEQYF
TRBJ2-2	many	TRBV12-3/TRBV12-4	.	TGTGCCAGCAGCACGCCCAGCGGCCCCACCGGGGAGCTGTTTTTT	CASSTPSGPTGELFF
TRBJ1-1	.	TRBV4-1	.	TGCGCCAGCAGCCAAGACGGCAGGGAGGGAACTGAAGCTTTCTTT	CASSQDGREGTEAFF
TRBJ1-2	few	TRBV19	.	TGTGCCAGTAGTATCGTCGAAGAGTATGGCTACACCTTC	CASSIVEEYGYTF
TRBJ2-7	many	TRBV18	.	TGTGCCAGCTCACCGGGATGGGGCTACGAGCAGTACTTC	CASSPGWGYEQYF
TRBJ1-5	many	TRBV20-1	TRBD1	TGCAGTGCCACTGACAGGGGTGGTACCAATCAGCCCCAGCATTTT	CSATDRGGTNQPQHF
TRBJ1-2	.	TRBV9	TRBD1	TGTGCCAGCAGCGTAGTAGGTATTCAGGGGGCCGGCTATGGCTACACCTTC	CASSVVGIQGAGYGYTF
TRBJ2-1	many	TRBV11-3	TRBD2	TGTGCCAGCAGCCGCCTAGCGGGGGGTCACAATGAGCAGTTCTTC	CASSRLAGGHNEQFF
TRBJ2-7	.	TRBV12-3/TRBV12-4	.	TGTGCCAGCAGTTTGGCGGCTAGAGGCTCCTACGAGCAGTACTTC	CASSLAARGSYEQYF
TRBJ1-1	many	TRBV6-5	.	TGTGCCAGCAGTTACTCGATACAGATAGCCACTGAAGCTTTCTTT	CASSYSIQIATEAFF
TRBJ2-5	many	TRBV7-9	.	TGTGCCAGCAGCTCCTTATCGGAGACCCAGTACTTC	CASSSLSETQYF
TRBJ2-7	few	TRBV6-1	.	TGTGCCAGCAGTTTAGGGTGGACAGACTCCTACGAGCAGTACTTC	CASSLGWTDSYEQYF
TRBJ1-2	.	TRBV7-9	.	TGTGCCAGCAGTCGGGACTCTAGCGGGGGGCGGGGCGAGACTGGCTACACCTTC	CASSRDSSGGRGETGYTF
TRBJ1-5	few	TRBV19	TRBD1	TGTGCCAGTAGTATTACGGGACAGGGGATTCAGCCCCAGCATTTT	CASSITGQGIQPQHF
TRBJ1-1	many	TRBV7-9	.	TGTGCCAGCAGCTTATTTGAGGGACCGGTGAACACTGAAGCTTTCTTT	CASSLFEGPVNTEAFF
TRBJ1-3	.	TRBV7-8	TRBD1	TGTGCCAGCAGCTCTACTAGGGGGGGACAGCTAATAGACTCTGGAAACACCATATATTTT	CASSSTRGGQLIDSGNTIYF
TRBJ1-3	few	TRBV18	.	TGTGCCAGCTCCGAGGGATCCTTCGTCCGGGACACCATATATTTT	CASSEGSFVRDTIYF
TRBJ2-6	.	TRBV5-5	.	TGTGCCAGCAGCAAAGACTCTGGGGCCAACGTCCTGACTTTC	CASSKDSGANVLTF
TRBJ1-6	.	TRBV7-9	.	TGTGCCAGCAGCGGAGGGACGGAATTGGCTGGCTCCCTCCACTTT	CASSGGTELAGSLHF
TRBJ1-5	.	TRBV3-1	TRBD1	TGTGCCAGCAGCCCGCGGACAGGTAGTGATCAGCCCCAGCATTTT	CASSPRTGSDQPQHF
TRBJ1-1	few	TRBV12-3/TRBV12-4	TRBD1	TGTGCCAGCAGTCCTACAGGGGGGAACACTGAAGCTTTCTTT	CASSPTGGNTEAFF
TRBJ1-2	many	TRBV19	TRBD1	TGTGCCAGTTCAGGACAGGGCAACCCTGGCTACACCTTC	CASSGQGNPGYTF
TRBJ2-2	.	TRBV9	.	TGTGCCAGCAGCTGGAGGGGCCCCGGGGAGCTGTTTTTT	CASSWRGPGELFF
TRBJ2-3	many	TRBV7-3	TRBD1	TGTGCCAGCTCCCCCTCGGGGACAGGCCTCACAGATACGCAGTATTTT	CASSPSGTGLTDTQYF
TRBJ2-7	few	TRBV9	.	TGTGCCAGCAGCCAAGGGGGGTTTGAAGAGCAGTACTTC	CASSQGGFEEQYF
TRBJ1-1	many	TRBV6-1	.	TGTGCCAGCAGTGGACCGATGAACACTGAAGCTTTCTTT	CASSGPMNTEAFF
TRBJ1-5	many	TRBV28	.	TGTGCCAGCACGGGCAGCAATCAGCCCCAGCATTTT	CASTGSNQPQHF
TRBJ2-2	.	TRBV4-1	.	TGCGCCAGCAGCCGATCCACAGTAGCCAACACCGGGGAGCTGTTTTTT	CASSRSTVANTGELFF
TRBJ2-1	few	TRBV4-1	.	TGCGCCAGCAGCCAACCCCCCACTGAAAGCTCCTACAATGAGCAGTTCTTC	CASSQPPTESSYNEQFF
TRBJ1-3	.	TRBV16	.	TGTGCCAGCAGCCAAAGTCGGGACTGGGCGACCATATATTTT	CASSQSRDWATIYF
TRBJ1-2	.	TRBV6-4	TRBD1	TGTGCCAGCAGTCCCGCAGGGGGCGGAAGGGGCTACACCTTC	CASSPAGGGRGYTF
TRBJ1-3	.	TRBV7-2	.	TGTGCCAGCAGCTCGGACATCTCTGGAAACACCATATATTTT	CASSSDISGNTIYF
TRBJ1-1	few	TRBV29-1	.	TGCAGCGTTGACAGGGAGGGGACTGAAGCTTTCTTT	CSVDREGTEAFF
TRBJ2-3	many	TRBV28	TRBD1	TGTGCCAGCAGTCCCGGGACAGTAGAATCAGATACGCAGTATTTT	CASSPGTVESDTQYF
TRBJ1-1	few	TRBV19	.	TGTGCCAGTAGTAGGTTACAGAACACTGAAGCTTTCTTT	CASSRLQNTEAFF
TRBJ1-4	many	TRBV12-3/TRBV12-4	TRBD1	TGTGCCAGCAGTTTTGGGACAGGGCAGGAAAAACTGTTTTTT	CASSFGTGQEKLFF